These 11 T cell receptor beta chains were sequenced from one sample in a study of radiotherapy plus CTLA-4 blockade in lung cancer. Method: immunoSEQ multiplex PCR; TCRdb's copy keeps in-frame clones and lacks some. The sample consists of more than 100,000 clones, approximately 90% of them appearing once. The specimen was peripheral blood, collected from a patient treated with radiotherapy plus ipilimumab. These TCRs come from a human donor with non-small cell lung cancer that progressed on radiotherapy plus ipilimumab.

A note on this clone: An end of the junction differs from the germline gene, which may be a read error. V gene TRBV11-2 combines with J gene TRBJ1-2, with D maybe TRBD1 (5 bases). The germline gives CDR1 SGHAT, CDR2 FQNNGV. The CDR3 length is 15 residues. As DNA, the CDR3 is TGTGCCAGCAACCTCGCGGGGCAGGGCAGCGCCTCAGACGCCTTC. It encodes CASNLAGQGSASDAF.

The chain uses TRBV19 and TRBJ1-5, with D hard to call. Germline V CDR1 and CDR2: LNHDA, SQIVND (reference sequence). The CDR3 runs to 17 residues. Trimming cost V 1 base and J 1 base, with 14 bases left between them. CDR3 region: CASSIVQRARSNQPQHF. Here the CDR3 DNA reads TGTGCCAGTAGTATAGTACAGAGGGCGAGGAGCAATCAGCCCCAGCATTTT. Full variable domain (remainder filled in from reference TRBV19 and TRBJ1-5): DGGITQSPKYLFRKEGQNVTLSCEQNLNHDAMYWYRQDPGQGLRLIYYSQIVNDFQKGDIAEGYSVSREKKESFPLTVTSAQKNPTAFYLCASSIVQRARSNQPQHFGDGTRLSIL.

The V gene is TRBV9, the J gene TRBJ2-5; weak D call: TRBD2 (5 bases). Germline lookup yields CDR1 SGDLS and CDR2 YYNGEE. The CDR3 loop spans 14 amino acids. With 4 bases removed from V and 5 bases from J, the gap between germline ends came to 15 bases. CDR3: CASSRDPSWETQYF. The CDR3 DNA reads as TGTGCCAGCAGCCGAGACCCTAGCTGGGAGACCCAGTACTTC.

The chain carries TRBV7-3 and TRBJ2-1; a weak D match, TRBD1 (7 bases). Germline CDR1 is SGHTA and CDR2 is FQGTGA. The CDR3 has 14 amino acids. The V and J ends lost 5 bases and 10 bases respectively, with 18 bases between them. DNA for the CDR3: TGTGCCAGCAGCCGCGCGGGACAGCAGACAGAGCAGTTCTTC. Residues: CASSRAGQQTEQFF.

Only a few counts were recorded for this clone. V usage is TRBV6-1 and J usage is TRBJ1-2; tentative D call: TRBD1 (6 bases). Germline V CDR1 and CDR2: MNHNS, SASEGT. There are 12 residues in the CDR3. Trimming removed 1 base at V and 10 bases at J, with 10 bases between. CDR3 in amino acids: CASSEVDSHYTF. The CDR3, as DNA: TGTGCCAGCAGTGAAGTGGACAGTCACTACACCTTC.

This sequence joins TRBV10-2 and TRBJ1-1; 7 nucleotides line up with TRBD1. The germline CDR1 and CDR2 sequences are WSHSY and SAAADI. The length of the CDR3 is 16 residues. V was clipped by 0 bases and J by 1 base; unmatched bases: 5. CDR3 nucleotide sequence: TGCGCCAGCAGTGAGTCCCTCAGGGGGGAGAACACTGAAGCTTTCTTT. It is translated as CASSESLRGENTEAFF.

The chain carries TRBV19 and TRBJ2-7, with a weak D call TRBD2 (6 bases). Between the trimmed V and J ends, which lost 6 bases and 0 bases, there was a span of 12 bases. This CDR3 is 14 amino acids long. Germline CDR1 reads LNHDA; CDR2 reads SQIVND (reference sequence). As DNA, the CDR3 is TGTGCCAGTAGGGTGAGGCGGGACTCCTACGAGCAGTACTTC. Amino acid sequence: CASRVRRDSYEQYF.

The chain uses TRBV7-9 and TRBJ2-5; 7 bases agree with TRBD2. Germline CDR1 and CDR2: SEHNR and FQNEAQ (reference sequence). The length of the CDR3 is 13 residues. V lost 7 bases to trimming and J lost 5 bases; unmatched junction nucleotides: 7. CDR3 loop: CASTPSGGETQYF. The CDR3 coding sequence is TGTGCCAGCACTCCTAGCGGCGGGGAGACCCAGTACTTC.

The rearrangement links TRBV7-8 to TRBJ2-3, with TRBD2 matching over 9 bases. Germline V gene sequence: CDR1 SGHVS, CDR2 FQNEAQ. The V and J ends lost 2 bases and 5 bases, in that order; junction bases with no gene match: 11. This CDR3 is 17 amino acids long. This chain's CDR3 is CASSLRLGGRDGDTQYF. DNA of the CDR3: TGTGCCAGCAGCTTAAGGTTAGGCGGGAGGGATGGAGATACGCAGTATTTT.

This clone was found a few times. The rearrangement joins TRBV29-1 to TRBJ2-7; tentative D call: TRBD1 (6 bases). The CDR3 contains 12 residues. The germline V gene encodes CDR1 SQVTM and CDR2 ANQGSEA. V was pared by 4 bases and J by 2 bases, with 9 bases between. The CDR3 bases are TGCAGCGTTGGACAGGTCCCCTACGAGCAGTACTTC. Protein sequence: CSVGQVPYEQYF.

V gene TRBV2 combines with J gene TRBJ2-1, with D tentatively TRBD2 (6 bases). CDR1 and CDR2 from the germline V gene are SNHLY and FYNNEI. V was trimmed by 6 bases and J by 8 bases, leaving 14 bases between them. This CDR3 region has 13 residues. This CDR3 is CASRLREVHEQFF. The CDR3 DNA reads TGTGCCAGCAGGTTGAGGGAGGTTCATGAGCAGTTCTTC. The full variable domain, with the rest looked up from reference TRBV2 and TRBJ2-1, is EPEVTQTPSHQVTQMGQEVILRCVPISNHLYFYWYRQILGQKVEFLVSFYNNEISEKSEIFDDQFSVERPDGSNFTLKIRSTKLEDSAMYFCASRLREVHEQFFGPGTRLTVL.